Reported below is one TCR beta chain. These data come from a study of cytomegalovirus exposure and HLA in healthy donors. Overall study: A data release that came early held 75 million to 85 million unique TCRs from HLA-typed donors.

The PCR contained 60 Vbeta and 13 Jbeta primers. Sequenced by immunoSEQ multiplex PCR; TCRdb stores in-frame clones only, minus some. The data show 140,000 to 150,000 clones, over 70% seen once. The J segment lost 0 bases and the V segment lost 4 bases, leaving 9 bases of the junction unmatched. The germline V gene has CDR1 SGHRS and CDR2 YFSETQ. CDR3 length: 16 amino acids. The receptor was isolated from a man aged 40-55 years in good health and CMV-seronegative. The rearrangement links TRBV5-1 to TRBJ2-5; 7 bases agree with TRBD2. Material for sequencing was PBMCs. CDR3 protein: CASSLPSAGDQETQYF. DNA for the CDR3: TGCGCCAGCAGCCTACCTAGCGCGGGAGACCAAGAGACCCAGTACTTC.